A single sample gave rise to the 4 T cell receptor beta chains below, sequenced in a study of shared clonotypes between healthy human individuals. Only in-frame clones appear in the TCRdb table, and some are missing; sequencing was by immunoSEQ multiplex PCR. This sample has some 2,500,000 clones; 85% to 95% occur once, and the top ten carry about 0.41%. Specimen: naive CD4+ T cells from PBMCs. As for subset: CD45RA+ positively selected. The origin of the receptors is a young man in good health. Some clones in this sample may be carry-over from other donors' samples.

Note on this clone: Other DNA sequences in the sample encode the same CDR3. The chain uses TRBV15 and TRBJ2-7, with 8 bases aligning to TRBD1. J was trimmed by 3 bases and V by 0 bases; bases with no gene match: 16. The CDR3 extends over 19 amino acids. Germline lookup yields CDR1 LNHNV and CDR2 YYDKDF (reference sequence). The CDR3 DNA follows: TGTGCCACCAGCAGAGATAGTTGGTCCCCGGGACAGGAGATCTACGAGCAGTACTTC. This encodes CATSRDSWSPGQEIYEQYF.

As regards this clone: This sample includes further DNA sequences coding for the same CDR3. The chain recombines TRBV5-6 with TRBJ2-3; D is unclear. In germline, CDR1 is SGHDT, CDR2 YYEEEE. The germline V and J ends were trimmed by 2 bases and 0 bases, with 4 bases remaining between them. The CDR3 length is 13 residues. Written as DNA, the CDR3 is TGTGCCAGCAGCTTCCTGAGCACAGATACGCAGTATTTT. Translation: CASSFLSTDTQYF.

This chain joins TRBV11-2 and TRBJ2-7; 7 nucleotides line up with TRBD1. J was trimmed by 3 bases and V by 0 bases; bases with no gene match: 8. The V gene's germline CDR1 is SGHAT and CDR2 FQNNGV. The CDR3 is made up of 16 amino acids. The CDR3 is CASSLDPDRSNYEQYF. The DNA of the CDR3 is TGTGCCAGCAGCTTAGACCCGGACAGGTCAAACTACGAGCAGTACTTC. Combining the CDR3 with reference TRBV11-2 and TRBJ2-7 gives the whole variable domain EAGVAQSPRYKIIEKRQSVAFWCNPISGHATLYWYQQILGQGPKLLIQFQNNGVVDDSQLPKDRFSAERLKGVDSTLKIQPAKLEDSAVYLCASSLDPDRSNYEQYFGPGTRLTVT.

The chain carries TRBV10-3 and TRBJ1-1; possibly TRBD1 for D (6 bases). Germline lookup yields CDR1 ENHRY and CDR2 SYGVKD. V lost 6 bases and J 4 bases, leaving 15 bases between the germline ends. This CDR3 has 14 amino acids. The CDR3 region is CAIRGGLGSTEAFF. Here the CDR3 DNA reads TGTGCCATCAGGGGGGGGCTGGGAAGCACTGAAGCTTTCTTT.